These 12 T cell receptor beta chains were all obtained from the same sample, sequenced in a study of T-cell memory formation after mild COVID-19. MiXCR, run by TCRdb on the 5' RACE reads, gives a single entry per CDR3 protein. The top ten hold around 12% of the sample, which has under 700,000 distinct CDR3 sequences, roughly 20% seen once. Sequencing was done on a sample of PBMCs or a T cell subset sorted from them (not recorded which). These receptors were taken from an adult woman who had mild COVID-19 (a few samples of this study predate the infection). Cell type and time point are not known.

The sample holds a few counts of this clonotype. V usage is TRBV6-4 and J usage is TRBJ1-2; D not certain. The CDR3 sequence is 12 residues long. CDR1 and CDR2 (germline): MRHNA, SNTAGT. V dropped 3 bases and J dropped 8 bases, with 10 bases sitting between them. Here the CDR3 reads CASSDEAEGYTF. The CDR3 nucleotides read TGTGCCAGCAGTGATGAGGCGGAGGGCTACACCTTC.

This clonotype has just a few counts. CDR3 amino acids: CASSLQTIRGTGELFF. The CDR3 DNA reads TGTGCCAGCAGCCTCCAGACGATCCGCGGCACCGGGGAGCTGTTTTTT. V usage is TRBV7-2 and J usage is TRBJ2-2; D is ambiguous. Germline values: CDR1 SGHTA, CDR2 FQGNSA. V was clipped by 5 bases and J by 4 bases, with 17 bases between them. The CDR3 is made up of 16 amino acids.

This rearrangement joins TRBV7-2 to TRBJ2-2, with 12 bases matching TRBD2. Per germline, CDR1 SGHTA and CDR2 FQGNSA. J gave up 6 bases and V 6 bases, and 5 bases lay outside the gene matches. The CDR3 runs 15 residues. Here the CDR3 reads CASRPPSGRAGELFF. Here the CDR3 DNA reads TGTGCCAGCAGGCCTCCTAGCGGGAGGGCCGGGGAGCTGTTTTTT.

V and J are TRBV30 and TRBJ2-1; 7 bases line up with TRBD2. V trimming: 5 bases; J trimming: 7 bases; junction bases outside the gene matches: 11. CDR1 GTSNPN and CDR2 SVGIG come from the germline V gene (reference sequence). This CDR3 comprises 14 residues. CDR3 region: CAWSWGGSGNEQFF. As DNA, the CDR3 is TGTGCCTGGTCCTGGGGGGGGAGTGGGAATGAGCAGTTCTTC.

This clonotype was seen a few times. V and J are TRBV29-1 and TRBJ1-1; D is perhaps TRBD1 (5 bases). From germline, CDR1 is SQVTM and CDR2 ANQGSEA. Deletions cut 6 bases from V and 11 bases from J, with 19 bases between. The CDR3 runs to 12 residues. CDR3 region: CSVDGHPGEAFF. DNA for the CDR3: TGCAGCGTCGATGGACACCCGGGGGAGGCTTTCTTT.

In this sample, this clonotype turned up a few times. The chain joins TRBV27 to TRBJ1-1, with 9 positions matching TRBD1. CDR3 length equals 16 residues. Germline values: CDR1 MNHEY, CDR2 SMNVEV (reference sequence). V shed 2 bases and J 5 bases; nucleotides not matched to a gene: 9. DNA for the CDR3: TGTGCCAGCAGTTTACTTATAAGGGGACAGGGAACTGAAGCTTTCTTT. Translation: CASSLLIRGQGTEAFF.

The chain has TRBV4-2 and TRBJ2-2, with 7 bases fitting TRBD2. Germline V gene data show CDR1 as LGHNA and CDR2 as YNFKEQ. The CDR3 has 16 residues. The V gene end was trimmed by 4 bases and the J gene end by 6 bases; junction bases not matched to a gene: 11. CDR3 sequence (DNA): TGTGCCAGCAGCCGCGGGAGTACCGTCTCCCCCGGGGAGCTGTTTTTT. This codes for CASSRGSTVSPGELFF.

This clonotype appeared a few times. The chain recombines TRBV7-6 with TRBJ2-5; D gene ambiguous. The germline V and J ends were trimmed by 0 bases and 4 bases, with 12 bases remaining between them. There are 15 residues in the CDR3. Germline lookup yields CDR1 SGHVS and CDR2 FNYEAQ. This chain's CDR3 is CASSLALGPSETQYF. In DNA form, the CDR3 reads TGTGCCAGCAGCTTAGCGTTGGGCCCATCAGAGACCCAGTACTTC.

The chain recombines TRBV5-1 with TRBJ2-1; no clear D gene. Germline CDR1 reads SGHRS; CDR2 reads YFSETQ. The CDR3 runs 13 residues. Trimming took off 2 bases at V and 8 bases at J, with 11 bases between the two ends. In DNA form, the CDR3 reads TGCGCCAGCAGCTTACGGGTTCAACATGAGCAGTTCTTC. Translation: CASSLRVQHEQFF.

The V call is TRBV7-2, the J call TRBJ1-2, with D maybe TRBD1 (5 bases). The V and J ends lost 1 base and 2 bases respectively, with 11 bases between them. The CDR3 runs to 15 residues. CDR1 is SGHTA, CDR2 FQGNSA, per germline. The DNA of the CDR3 is TGTGCCAGCAGCTTAGTTCAGGGAGGGAACTATGGCTACACCTTC. Protein sequence: CASSLVQGGNYGYTF.

This clonotype was seen a handful of times. This chain connects TRBV11-2 to TRBJ2-5, with no clear D. Trimming pared 1 base from V and 1 base from J, leaving 7 bases between. Germline V gene data show CDR1 as SGHAT and CDR2 as FQNNGV. The CDR3 is 14 residues long. DNA of the CDR3: TGTGCCAGCAGCTTAGGTGGCGGCCAAGAGACCCAGTACTTC. Its protein is CASSLGGGQETQYF.

This chain links TRBV18 with TRBJ2-3; D perhaps matches TRBD1 (5 bases). This CDR3 contains 15 residues. Trimming cost V 2 bases and J 6 bases, with 15 bases left between them. The germline V gene has CDR1 KGHSH and CDR2 LQKENI. CDR3 DNA sequence: TGTGCCAGCTCACCAGACTGGGGCCCTGGGGATACGCAGTATTTT. It codes for CASSPDWGPGDTQYF.